This T cell receptor beta chain was documented in a study of identical twins. Notes on the study in general: The study found weaker excess twin sharing in beta out-of-frame sequences.

TCRdb itself ran the 5' RACE reads through MiXCR, one entry per CDR3 protein. Of approximately 210,000 distinct CDR3 sequences in the sample, 6.5% were seen once. This clonotype was seen more than once but under ten times. Its antigen is currently unknown. The ends were cut back, 0 bases at V and 6 bases at J, with 12 bases in the middle. Germline CDR1 and CDR2: SNHLY and FYNNEI. The CDR3 runs to 15 residues. The same sample was also studied in work on T cells expressing NK-cell markers. That study adds: HCMV seropositivity marked most of the eight sequenced donors; one was seronegative.

Sequenced: CD8+ T cells sorted from blood. This chain links TRBV2 with TRBJ2-4; possibly TRBD1 for D (6 bases). The sequence was obtained from a woman aged 18-29 years in good health. The CDR3 bases are TGTGCCAGCAGTGAAGCACAGGGTAGGGCAAACATTCAGTACTTC. Its protein product is CASSEAQGRANIQYF.